This T cell receptor beta chain was observed in a study of post-analysis software for immune sequencing data. Losses at the gene ends were 5 bases for V and 8 bases for J; bases not matched to a gene: 9. Germline assignment: CDR1 SGHRS and CDR2 YFSETQ. The CDR3 length is 14 residues. A note on this clonotype: The antigen is undetermined.

Study results and caveats: About five TRBV segments, including TRBV5-6, TRBV5-1 and TRBV20-1, were more frequent in patients than controls.

Researchers reported that TCR beta cDNA libraries carried unique molecular identifiers. TCRdb processed the PCR reads anew with MiXCR; each CDR3 protein has one entry. The table records almost 700,000 distinct CDR3 sequences, 59% of them present only once. V usage is TRBV5-1 and J usage is TRBJ2-1; TRBD2 matches at 8 bases. Sequenced sample: blood. The receptor comes from a girl aged 2 to 10 with multiple sclerosis. The CDR3 bases are TGCGCCAGCAGGGCAGCGGGAGTAAGGGATGAGCAGTTCTTC. It encodes CASRAAGVRDEQFF.